This T cell receptor beta chain was observed in a study of OX40 agonist ivuxolimab in advanced cancers. Sequenced by immunoSEQ multiplex PCR; TCRdb stores in-frame clones only, minus some. Of about 71,000 clones detected, about 94% appear once; the ten largest clones hold 15% to 18%. V lost 3 bases and J 4 bases, leaving 12 bases between the germline ends. CDR3 length equals 14 residues. Germline CDR1 is SNHLY and CDR2 is FYNNEI. The clonotype originates from an adult with an advanced solid tumor such as melanoma, head and neck, liver or kidney cancer. The chain is built from TRBV2 and TRBJ1-2, with D uncertain. The sample consisted of CD4+ or CD8+ T cells sorted from blood, taken in a trial of the OX40 agonist ivuxolimab. The CDR3 is CASSEPTGGYGYTF. CDR3 nucleotide sequence: TGTGCCAGCAGTGAGCCGACGGGTGGCTATGGCTACACCTTC. The whole variable domain, filled in from reference TRBV2 and TRBJ1-2, reads EPEVTQTPSHQVTQMGQEVILRCVPISNHLYFYWYRQILGQKVEFLVSFYNNEISEKSEIFDDQFSVERPDGSNFTLKIRSTKLEDSAMYFCASSEPTGGYGYTFGSGTRLTVV.